The next 20 T cell receptor beta chains were all read from a single sample in a study. In TCRdb, the RT-PCR reads were re-called with MiXCR into one record per CDR3 protein. The repertoire includes 650,000 to 800,000 distinct CDR3 sequences, approximately 15% of them detected once, and 3.6% sits in the top ten. Source material: memory CD4+ T cells from blood. The receptors were gathered from a female donor in good health, serving as a healthy control.

There are many counts of this clonotype. The chain employs TRBV7-2 and TRBJ1-2; no firm D call. There are 14 residues in the CDR3. Germline V gene lookup returns CDR1 SGHTA and CDR2 FQGNSA. Trimming took off 4 bases at V and 7 bases at J, with 16 bases between the two ends. CDR3 sequence: CASSSHSGSPGYTF. The CDR3 DNA reads as TGTGCCAGCAGCTCACACTCCGGGAGCCCTGGCTACACCTTC.

The chain has TRBV7-3 and TRBJ2-1, with a possible D match to TRBD2 (6 bases). Trimming removed 5 bases at V and 3 bases at J, with 14 bases between. CDR1 and CDR2 from the germline V gene are SGHTA and FQGTGA. CDR3 size: 15 residues. CDR3 sequence (DNA): TGTGCCAGCAGCAGATCTAGCGCTGACTACAATGAGCAGTTCTTC. This encodes CASSRSSADYNEQFF.

This clonotype occurred many times. The J gene is TRBJ2-3, the V gene TRBV5-1; D is unclear. The V and J ends lost 1 base and 1 base respectively, with 13 bases between them. The CDR3 contains 16 residues. Germline assignment: CDR1 SGHRS and CDR2 YFSETQ. In DNA form, the CDR3 reads TGCGCCAGCAGCTTGCGAGAGGCCCTCGGCACAGATACGCAGTATTTT. Protein sequence: CASSLREALGTDTQYF.

In its sample, this clonotype was seen a few times. V is TRBV20-1 and J is TRBJ2-7; D is ambiguous. V was trimmed by 5 bases and J by 0 bases, leaving 11 bases between them. Germline V gene data show CDR1 as DFQATT and CDR2 as SNEGSKA (reference sequence). The CDR3 spans 13 residues. The CDR3 here is CSAWYASSYEQYF. The CDR3 DNA follows: TGCAGTGCTTGGTATGCAAGCTCCTACGAGCAGTACTTC.

There are many counts of this clonotype. The chain employs TRBV15 and TRBJ1-2; 9 bases fit TRBD1. Germline lookup yields CDR1 LNHNV and CDR2 YYDKDF (reference sequence). This CDR3 region has 14 residues. V trimming: 3 bases; J trimming: 6 bases; junction bases outside the gene matches: 5. In DNA, the CDR3 is TGTGCCACCAGCAGGGGACAGGGAGGAGATGGCTACACCTTC. Amino acid sequence: CATSRGQGGDGYTF. Filled out from reference TRBV15 and TRBJ1-2, the complete variable domain reads DAMVIQNPRYQVTQFGKPVTLSCSQTLNHNVMYWYQQKSSQAPKLLFHYYDKDFNNEADTPDNFQSRRPNTSFCFLDIRSPGLGDTAMYLCATSRGQGGDGYTFGSGTRLTVV.

This chain joins TRBV15 and TRBJ2-4; D unclear. CDR3 length: 15 residues. With 1 base removed from V and 2 bases from J, the gap between germline ends came to 9 bases. Germline values: CDR1 LNHNV, CDR2 YYDKDF (reference sequence). As DNA, the CDR3 is TGTGCCACCAGCAGAGTCGCAGCTACCAAAAACATTCAGTACTTC. This encodes CATSRVAATKNIQYF.

The sample holds a few counts of this clonotype. The chain employs TRBV20-1 and TRBJ1-4; D gene uncertain. The germline V gene has CDR1 DFQATT and CDR2 SNEGSKA (reference sequence). With 5 bases removed from V and 8 bases from J, the gap between germline ends came to 12 bases. This CDR3 is built from 12 residues. The CDR3 DNA sequence: TGCAGTGCTTCCGCCAGTCGGGAAAAACTGTTTTTT. Protein: CSASASREKLFF.

The chain links TRBV27 to TRBJ1-1; D unresolved. The CDR3 length is 15 residues. The germline gives CDR1 MNHEY, CDR2 SMNVEV (reference sequence). V gave up 2 bases and J gave up 1 base, with 11 bases separating them. The CDR3 DNA reads TGTGCCAGCAGTTTACGGAGCCTTTCGAACACTGAAGCTTTCTTT. It yields the protein CASSLRSLSNTEAFF.

The chain employs TRBV5-6 and TRBJ2-2; tentative D call: TRBD2 (5 bases). Trimming left V 0 bases short and J 4 bases short, with 13 bases between. Germline CDR1 SGHDT, CDR2 YYEEEE. The CDR3 is made up of 16 amino acids. The CDR3 DNA reads TGTGCCAGCAGCTTGGACAGCGGAGGTGCCACCGGGGAGCTGTTTTTT. Translation: CASSLDSGGATGELFF.

V and J are TRBV20-1 and TRBJ2-1; D possibly corresponds to TRBD2 (6 bases). The CDR3 is 15 residues long. CDR1 DFQATT and CDR2 SNEGSKA come from the germline V gene (reference sequence). V lost 4 bases and J 0 bases, leaving 13 bases between the germline ends. CDR3 coding DNA: TGCAGTGCTACCCCTGGAGGGAGCTCCTACAATGAGCAGTTCTTC. It specifies CSATPGGSSYNEQFF.

This chain connects TRBV7-2 to TRBJ2-1; D remains unclear. The CDR3 extends over 14 amino acids. Per the germline V gene, CDR1 is SGHTA and CDR2 is FQGNSA. Trimming cost V 5 bases and J 0 bases, with 8 bases left between them. CDR3 bases: TGTGCCAGCAGCAGAGCCTTCTCCTACAATGAGCAGTTCTTC. Amino acids: CASSRAFSYNEQFF.

The chain employs TRBV3-1 and TRBJ1-1, with 8 bases lining up with TRBD1. Germline-derived CDR1 and CDR2 are LGHDT and YNNKEL (reference sequence). CDR3 size: 14 residues. V trimming: 8 bases; J trimming: 6 bases; junction bases outside the gene matches: 11. CDR3 in amino acids: CASARTGLRAEAFF. The CDR3 region has the DNA TGTGCCAGCGCTCGGACAGGGTTGAGAGCTGAAGCTTTCTTT.

This clonotype was seen more than once but under ten times. The CDR3 loop reads CASSRRDRTMNTEAFF. CDR3 nucleotide sequence: TGTGCCAGCTCACGCCGGGACAGGACCATGAACACTGAAGCTTTCTTT. The rearrangement joins TRBV18 to TRBJ1-1; 8 bases line up with TRBD1. The germline gives CDR1 KGHSH, CDR2 LQKENI. This CDR3 has 16 amino acids. V dropped 4 bases and J dropped 0; count of bases not matched to a gene: 7.

This clonotype came up many times. The J gene is TRBJ2-6, the V gene TRBV6-5; 9 nucleotides agree with TRBD2. Trimming at V came to 0 bases and at J to 2 bases, leaving 8 bases not matched to a gene. The length of the CDR3 is 19 residues. The V gene's germline CDR1 is MNHEY and CDR2 SVGAGI. The CDR3 DNA reads TGTGCCAGCAGTTACTCGAGGTTAGCGGGAGCCCCTGGGGCCAACGTCCTGACTTTC. Translating it yields CASSYSRLAGAPGANVLTF.

The chain employs TRBV20-1 and TRBJ2-3, with 13 bases that match TRBD2. Germline CDR1 is DFQATT and CDR2 is SNEGSKA (reference sequence). The CDR3 has 16 amino acids. V shed 7 bases, J shed 2 bases, and the junction held 9 bases outside the gene matches. CDR3 in amino acids: CSVPTGTSGTTDTQYF. The DNA for the CDR3 is TGCAGTGTTCCGACCGGGACTAGCGGGACCACAGATACGCAGTATTTT.

The CDR3 sequence is CASSLPSTTQKTSGRIDEQFF. CDR3 in DNA: TGTGCCAGCAGCTTACCCTCTACTACGCAGAAGACTAGCGGGAGGATCGATGAGCAGTTCTTC. The V and J genes are TRBV7-3 and TRBJ2-1, with 13 bases fitting TRBD2. With V trimmed by 2 bases and J by 8 bases, 21 bases remained unmatched. This CDR3 is built from 21 residues. Germline values: CDR1 SGHTA, CDR2 FQGTGA.

This clonotype was counted a few times. The chain uses TRBV28 and TRBJ2-1; TRBD2 aligns across 8 bases. Germline values: CDR1 MDHEN, CDR2 SYDVKM. Trimming cost V 8 bases and J 0 bases; bases outside gene matches: 9. This CDR3 comprises 16 residues. CDR3 protein: CASAAIGTSSYNEQFF. The CDR3, as DNA: TGTGCCAGCGCTGCTATTGGGACTAGCTCCTACAATGAGCAGTTCTTC.

The genes are TRBV3-1 and TRBJ2-7; perhaps TRBD1 as D (6 bases). The CDR3 contains 14 residues. V lost 3 bases, J lost 3 bases, and 12 bases lay in between. The germline CDR1 and CDR2 sequences are LGHDT and YNNKEL (reference sequence). DNA for the CDR3: TGTGCCAGCAGCCAGAACCAGGGGAGCTACGAGCAGTACTTC. It codes for CASSQNQGSYEQYF.

This clonotype was observed at least ten times. The chain employs TRBV27 and TRBJ1-1, with a possible D match to TRBD1 (5 bases). The V and J ends lost 6 bases and 6 bases respectively, with 14 bases between them. This CDR3 has 13 amino acids. Germline loops: CDR1 MNHEY, CDR2 SMNVEV (reference sequence). The CDR3 DNA reads TGTGCCAGCAGAAGGCAGGGCGAAGCTGAAGCTTTCTTT. Translated, it gives CASRRQGEAEAFF.

This clonotype has a count of ten or more. The chain has TRBV20-1 and TRBJ2-7; D not resolved. V shed 3 bases and J shed 8 bases, with 17 bases lying between them. Germline assignment: CDR1 DFQATT and CDR2 SNEGSKA (reference sequence). There are 13 residues in the CDR3. CDR3 region: CSASRRSNNKQYF. The CDR3 bases are TGCAGTGCTAGCAGAAGGTCGAACAACAAGCAGTACTTC.